These 4 T cell receptor beta chains were sequenced from one sample in a study of blood T cell repertoires in COVID-19. The protocol was immunoSEQ multiplex PCR, while the TCRdb copy is restricted to in-frame clones and leaves out a portion. The data hold some 240,000 clones, with around 83% observed a single time. The sequenced sample was peripheral blood. Receptors were obtained from a woman over 75 with acute or convalescent COVID-19.

The chain joins TRBV9 to TRBJ2-5; TRBD1 matches 7 bases. CDR1 is SGDLS, CDR2 YYNGEE, per germline. The CDR3 extends over 16 amino acids. V shed 3 bases, J shed 1 base, and the junction held 9 bases outside the gene matches. CDR3 nucleotide sequence: TGTGCCAGCAGCGCTGAAGCAGGGGACAGCCAAGAGACCCAGTACTTC. Its translation: CASSAEAGDSQETQYF.

This chain joins TRBV24-1 and TRBJ2-3, with D tentatively TRBD1 (6 bases). The CDR3 spans 17 residues. Germline values: CDR1 KGHDR, CDR2 SFDVKD. The V end lost 0 bases, the J end lost 2 bases, and 14 bases lay between the germline ends. This CDR3 is CATSDLRFRGSTDTQYF. The CDR3 DNA reads TGTGCCACCAGTGATTTGCGGTTTAGGGGGTCCACAGATACGCAGTATTTT.

This chain uses TRBV28 with TRBJ2-5, with TRBD1 identical over 8 bases. Germline V gene lookup returns CDR1 MDHEN and CDR2 SYDVKM. The V segment lost 6 bases and the J segment 3 bases; nucleotides outside the gene matches: 9. The CDR3 runs 15 residues. As DNA, the CDR3 is TGTGCCAGCAGCCCCGCCGGGACAGGTGAAGAGACCCAGTACTTC. Translating gives CASSPAGTGEETQYF.

Comment on this clone: This sample also contains other DNA sequences that code for the same CDR3. The chain couples TRBV7-2 to TRBJ1-5, with a possible D match to TRBD1 (6 bases). CDR3 length: 14 residues. CDR1 SGHTA and CDR2 FQGNSA come from the germline V gene. Trimming took off 3 bases at V and 4 bases at J, with 10 bases between the two ends. CDR3 in DNA: TGTGCCAGCAGCTTGGACAGAGGAAATCAGCCCCAGCATTTT. It is translated as CASSLDRGNQPQHF. The complete variable domain, with remaining parts taken from reference TRBV7-2 and TRBJ1-5, reads GAGVSQSPSNKVTEKGKDVELRCDPISGHTALYWYRQSLGQGLEFLIYFQGNSAPDKSGLPSDRFSAERTGGSVSTLTIQRTQQEDSAVYLCASSLDRGNQPQHFGDGTRLSIL.